A single sample is the source of the 22 T cell receptor beta chains below, sequenced in a study of shared clonotypes between healthy human individuals. Libraries were prepared by immunoSEQ multiplex PCR; TCRdb keeps only in-frame clonotypes and omits some of them. Among roughly 2.2 million clones listed, 85% to 95% were seen once. Sample: naive CD4+ T cells from PBMCs. Sample subset: CD45RA+ positively selected. These receptors were obtained from a young man in good health. Some clones in this sample may be carry-over from other donors' samples.

This clone was detected once. The sample contains more than one DNA sequence encoding this CDR3. The V and J genes are TRBV28 and TRBJ1-2; 9 nucleotides agree with TRBD1. The ends lost 4 bases at V and 5 bases at J; junction bases unmatched: 5. The CDR3 extends over 14 amino acids. Germline lookup yields CDR1 MDHEN and CDR2 SYDVKM. The chain's CDR3 is CASSSIGQGYGYTF. DNA for the CDR3: TGTGCCAGCAGTTCCATAGGACAGGGGTATGGCTACACCTTC.

The genes are TRBV28 and TRBJ2-5, with D perhaps TRBD2 (5 bases). V lost 6 bases to trimming and J lost 3 bases, with 17 bases between them. Germline CDR1 and CDR2: MDHEN and SYDVKM. The CDR3 is 15 residues long. CDR3 in amino acids: CASSKKGVGEETQYF. CDR3 nucleotides: TGTGCCAGCAGCAAAAAGGGAGTGGGAGAAGAGACCCAGTACTTC.

This clone has more than one count but fewer than ten. The sample has other DNA sequences that encode this CDR3 too. The chain has TRBV18 and TRBJ2-5; no firm D call. Germline V gene sequence: CDR1 KGHSH, CDR2 LQKENI. Trimming removed 4 bases at V and 2 bases at J, with 2 bases between. The CDR3 is 11 amino acids. The CDR3 DNA reads TGTGCCAGCTCACTTCAAGAGACCCAGTACTTC. Amino acid sequence: CASSLQETQYF.

This chain connects TRBV6-5 to TRBJ1-5; D is uncertain. The CDR3 has 13 residues. The germline V and J ends were trimmed by 6 bases and 2 bases, with 8 bases remaining between them. Germline V lookup: CDR1 MNHEY, CDR2 SVGAGI. The CDR3 region is CASSTLGNQPQHF. The DNA of the CDR3 is TGTGCCAGCAGCACACTGGGCAATCAGCCCCAGCATTTT.

The V call is TRBV29-1, the J call TRBJ2-7, with a possible D match to TRBD2 (5 bases). The CDR3 is made up of 12 amino acids. Germline V gene lookup returns CDR1 SQVTM and CDR2 ANQGSEA. V lost 7 bases and J lost 5, with 15 bases in between. The chain's CDR3 is CSAGPGRDEQYF. The CDR3, as DNA: TGCAGCGCTGGACCGGGGAGAGACGAGCAGTACTTC.

V usage is TRBV28 and J usage is TRBJ1-2; maybe TRBD1 (5 bases). V was shortened by 3 bases and J by 10 bases, with 18 bases between the two germline ends. Germline V gene data show CDR1 as MDHEN and CDR2 as SYDVKM. The CDR3 length is 14 residues. The chain's CDR3 is CASSFSGSFFDYTF. CDR3 nucleotide sequence: TGTGCCAGCAGTTTTTCAGGGTCTTTTTTCGACTACACCTTC.

This chain uses TRBV15 with TRBJ2-7, with 14 bases lining up with TRBD2. With 3 bases clipped from V and 4 bases from J, the junction kept 5 bases outside the gene matches. Looked up from germline, CDR1 is LNHNV and CDR2 is YYDKDF (reference sequence). CDR3 size: 16 residues. The CDR3 region is CATSRGLAGASYEQYF. The CDR3 nucleotides read TGTGCCACCAGCAGGGGACTAGCGGGAGCCTCGTACGAGCAGTACTTC.

CDR3 amino acids: CASSTNPTGNTGELFF. DNA for the CDR3: TGCGCCAGCAGCACTAACCCGACAGGGAACACCGGGGAGCTGTTTTTT. The chain couples TRBV5-1 to TRBJ2-2; TRBD1 is a possible D gene (6 bases). This CDR3 spans 16 amino acids. Trimming shortened V by 4 bases and J by 1 base, and 14 bases separated the two germline ends. From germline, CDR1 is SGHRS and CDR2 YFSETQ.

The chain recombines TRBV30 with TRBJ1-4, with D possibly matching TRBD1 (5 bases). The CDR3 has 13 amino acids. Germline values: CDR1 GTSNPN, CDR2 SVGIG (reference sequence). V lost 4 bases and J 8 bases, leaving 14 bases between the germline ends. The CDR3 nucleotides are TGTGCCTGGATCAAAAACCCAGGGGAAAAACTGTTTTTT. Translating it yields CAWIKNPGEKLFF.

About this clone itself: Other DNA sequences of this sample code for an identical CDR3. V and J are TRBV6-6 and TRBJ2-7; the D gene is possibly TRBD2 (5 bases). V was pared by 0 bases and J by 2 bases, with 8 bases between. The CDR3 extends over 14 amino acids. Germline V gives CDR1 MNHNY, CDR2 SVGAGI (reference sequence). Here the CDR3 DNA reads TGTGCCAGCAGTTACTCACTAGGACCCTACGAGCAGTACTTC. Encoded protein: CASSYSLGPYEQYF.

This chain links TRBV14 with TRBJ1-2; D may be TRBD1 (5 bases). This CDR3 spans 15 amino acids. The germline gives CDR1 SGHDN, CDR2 FVKESK. V lost 3 bases, J lost 4 bases, and 15 bases lay in between. The CDR3 loop reads CASSHRAGGSYGYTF. In DNA form, the CDR3 reads TGTGCCAGCAGCCATCGGGCCGGGGGTAGCTATGGCTACACCTTC.

V gene TRBV28 combines with J gene TRBJ2-3; D possibly corresponds to TRBD2 (5 bases). Germline loops: CDR1 MDHEN, CDR2 SYDVKM. This CDR3 has 16 residues. The V end was cut by 2 bases, the J end by 3 bases, with 15 bases between. The CDR3 DNA is TGTGCCAGCAGTTTAGCCACGAGGGATACGACAGATACGCAGTATTTT. Its protein is CASSLATRDTTDTQYF. Filled out from reference TRBV28 and TRBJ2-3, the complete variable domain reads DVKVTQSSRYLVKRTGEKVFLECVQDMDHENMFWYRQDPGLGLRLIYFSYDVKMKEKGDIPEGYSVSREKKERFSLILESASTNQTSMYLCASSLATRDTTDTQYFGPGTRLTVL.

The J gene is TRBJ2-7, the V gene TRBV6-1, with TRBD2 as a possible D gene (7 bases). The CDR3 has 15 amino acids. Germline values: CDR1 MNHNS, CDR2 SASEGT. The V and J ends lost 2 bases and 1 base respectively, with 12 bases between them. Here the CDR3 reads CASSERRGGSYEQYF. The CDR3 DNA follows: TGTGCCAGCAGTGAAAGGAGGGGGGGATCCTACGAGCAGTACTTC.

The chain recombines TRBV4-2 with TRBJ1-4; 7 bases fit TRBD1. J lost 8 bases, V lost 0 bases, and 9 bases had no gene match. The CDR3 sequence is 16 residues long. Germline CDR1 is LGHNA and CDR2 is YNFKEQ. The chain's CDR3 is CASSQEPTRGDEKLFF. In nucleotides, the CDR3 is TGTGCCAGCAGCCAAGAGCCTACCAGGGGGGACGAAAAACTGTTTTTT.

With regard to this clone: Within the sample, other DNA sequences also encode this same CDR3. CDR3 amino acids: CAWSVGGSSNQPQHF. The CDR3 bases are TGTGCCTGGAGTGTTGGCGGATCAAGCAATCAGCCCCAGCATTTT. The chain combines TRBV30 with TRBJ1-5; D call uncertain. Germline CDR1 and CDR2: GTSNPN and SVGIG (reference sequence). V was cut by 0 bases and J by 1 base, with 10 bases left in between. The CDR3 is 15 residues long.

This rearrangement joins TRBV10-3 to TRBJ2-3; a possible D gene is TRBD2 (6 bases). Germline CDR1 ENHRY, CDR2 SYGVKD. V lost 8 bases, J lost 0 bases, and 9 bases lay in between. The CDR3 sequence is 13 residues long. For the CDR3, the DNA is TGTGCCATCCGGGACTTGAGCACAGATACGCAGTATTTT. This encodes CAIRDLSTDTQYF.

This clone appeared once. The chain joins TRBV11-3 to TRBJ2-7; TRBD1 might be the D (6 bases). This CDR3 region has 15 residues. Per the germline V gene, CDR1 is SGHNT and CDR2 is YENEEA. V was shortened by 3 bases and J by 3 bases, with 15 bases between the two germline ends. This CDR3 is CASSFRGPVVYEQYF. DNA for the CDR3: TGTGCCAGCAGCTTCAGGGGCCCCGTAGTCTACGAGCAGTACTTC. Together with reference TRBV11-3 and TRBJ2-7, the CDR3 gives the full variable domain: EAGVVQSPRYKIIEKKQPVAFWCNPISGHNTLYWYLQNLGQGPELLIRYENEEAVDDSQLPKDRFSAERLKGVDSTLKIQPAELGDSAVYLCASSFRGPVVYEQYFGPGTRLTVT.

The chain joins TRBV10-3 to TRBJ1-1, with D perhaps matching TRBD1 (5 bases). The CDR3 is 14 residues long. Germline loops: CDR1 ENHRY, CDR2 SYGVKD. V was cut by 7 bases and J by 0 bases, with 12 bases left in between. The DNA for the CDR3 is TGTGCCATCAACAACGGGGGAATGAACACTGAAGCTTTCTTT. It yields the protein CAINNGGMNTEAFF.

This chain uses TRBV5-1 with TRBJ2-3; D uncertain. Germline V lookup: CDR1 SGHRS, CDR2 YFSETQ. This CDR3 is 15 amino acids long. Trimming took off 1 base at V and 5 bases at J, with 14 bases between the two ends. Here the CDR3 reads CASSLLRPGLDTQYF. The CDR3 region has the DNA TGCGCCAGCAGCTTGTTACGGCCCGGGCTAGATACGCAGTATTTT.

V and J are TRBV25-1 and TRBJ1-2, with TRBD1 matching over 8 bases. V lost 4 bases, J lost 5 bases, and 3 bases stayed unmatched. The CDR3 covers 13 residues. Germline assignment: CDR1 MGHDK and CDR2 SYGVNS. CDR3 sequence (DNA): TGTGCCAGCAGTGGAACAGGGGGGTATGGCTACACCTTC. This sequence encodes CASSGTGGYGYTF.

The chain uses TRBV30 and TRBJ2-1; D is perhaps TRBD2 (7 bases). The V gene's germline CDR1 is GTSNPN and CDR2 SVGIG (reference sequence). The CDR3 runs to 12 residues. Trimming left V 1 base short and J 9 bases short, with 10 bases between. For the CDR3, the DNA is TGTGCCTGGAGTGCGGGGGGCTTTGAGCAGTTCTTC. This encodes CAWSAGGFEQFF.

A few counts support this clone. The V call is TRBV5-1, the J call TRBJ1-5; D is undetermined. In germline, CDR1 is SGHRS, CDR2 YFSETQ. The V gene lost 4 bases and the J gene lost 2 bases, with 10 bases spanning the gap. The CDR3 runs to 14 residues. CDR3 in amino acids: CASSPSAGNQPQHF. In DNA form, the CDR3 reads TGCGCCAGCAGCCCCTCGGCTGGCAATCAGCCCCAGCATTTT.